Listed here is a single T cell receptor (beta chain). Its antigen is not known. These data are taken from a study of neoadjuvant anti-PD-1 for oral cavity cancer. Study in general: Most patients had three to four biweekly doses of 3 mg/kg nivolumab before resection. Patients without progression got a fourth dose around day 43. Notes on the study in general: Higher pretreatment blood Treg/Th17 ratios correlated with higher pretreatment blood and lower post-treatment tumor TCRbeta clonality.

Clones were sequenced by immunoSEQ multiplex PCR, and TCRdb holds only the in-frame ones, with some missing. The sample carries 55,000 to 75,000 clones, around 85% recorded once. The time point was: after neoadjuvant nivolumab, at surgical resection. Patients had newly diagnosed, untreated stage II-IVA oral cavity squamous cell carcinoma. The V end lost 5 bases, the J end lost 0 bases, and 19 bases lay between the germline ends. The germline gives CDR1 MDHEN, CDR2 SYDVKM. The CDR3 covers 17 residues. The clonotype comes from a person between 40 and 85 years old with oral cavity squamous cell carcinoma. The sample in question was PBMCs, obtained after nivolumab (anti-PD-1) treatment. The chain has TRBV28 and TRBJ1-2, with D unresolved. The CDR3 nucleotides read TGTGCCAGCAGTACCCCGGACGTATCCTCCGCTAACTATGGCTACACCTTC. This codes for CASSTPDVSSANYGYTF.